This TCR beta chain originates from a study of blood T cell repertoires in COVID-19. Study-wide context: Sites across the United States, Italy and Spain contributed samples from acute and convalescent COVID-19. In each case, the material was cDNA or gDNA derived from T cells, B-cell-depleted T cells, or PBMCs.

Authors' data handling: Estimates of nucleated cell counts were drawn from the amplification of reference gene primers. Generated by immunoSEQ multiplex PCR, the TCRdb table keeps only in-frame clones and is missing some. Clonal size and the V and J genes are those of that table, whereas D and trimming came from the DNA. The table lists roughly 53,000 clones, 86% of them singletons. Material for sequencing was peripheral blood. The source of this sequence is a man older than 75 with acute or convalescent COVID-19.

The CDR3 loop reads CATSDPLQGGFMNTEAFF. Written as DNA, the CDR3 is TGTGCCACCAGTGATCCGCTACAGGGGGGGTTTATGAACACTGAAGCTTTCTTT. This rearrangement joins TRBV24-1 to TRBJ1-1, with TRBD1 identical over 8 bases. The CDR3 is 18 amino acids. Unmatched junction bases numbered 11, after V lost 3 bases and J lost 0 bases. The germline V gene has CDR1 KGHDR and CDR2 SFDVKD.